These 24 T cell receptor beta chains came from one sample sequenced in a study of cytomegalovirus exposure and HLA in healthy donors. With 60 Vbeta and 13 Jbeta primers, the PCR was carried out. The protocol was immunoSEQ multiplex PCR, while the TCRdb copy is restricted to in-frame clones and leaves out a portion. The sample records around 92,000 clones, about 83% being singletons. The material sequenced was PBMCs. The receptors shown here come from a female donor in good health and CMV-seropositive.

The rearrangement joins TRBV9 to TRBJ2-5; D remains unclear. The CDR3 is 14 amino acids. The germline gives CDR1 SGDLS, CDR2 YYNGEE. V was cut by 0 bases and J by 4 bases, with 10 bases left in between. The CDR3 loop reads CASSVVGSGETQYF. CDR3 DNA: TGTGCCAGCAGCGTAGTAGGCTCGGGAGAGACCCAGTACTTC.

The chain links TRBV5-4 to TRBJ1-6; 8 positions match TRBD1. Per the germline V gene, CDR1 is SGHNT and CDR2 is YYREEE (reference sequence). After removal of 0 bases from V and 8 bases from J, the junction contained 4 bases not matched to a gene. The CDR3 length is 15 residues. CDR3 protein: CASSLAPQGDSPLHF. The CDR3, as DNA: TGTGCCAGCAGCTTGGCCCCACAGGGGGATTCACCCCTCCACTTT.

The chain uses TRBV9 and TRBJ2-3, with TRBD2 identical over 7 bases. This CDR3 is 13 amino acids long. Per the germline V gene, CDR1 is SGDLS and CDR2 is YYNGEE. Trimming removed 0 bases from V and 10 bases from J; junction bases left unmatched: 5. The CDR3 spells CASSVGGEGAQYF. CDR3 nucleotide sequence: TGTGCCAGCAGCGTAGGGGGGGAGGGTGCGCAGTATTTT. Together with reference TRBV9 and TRBJ2-3, the CDR3 gives the full variable domain: DSGVTQTPKHLITATGQRVTLRCSPRSGDLSVYWYQQSLDQGLQFLIQYYNGEERAKGNILERFSAQQFPDLHSELNLSSLELGDSALYFCASSVGGEGAQYFGPGTRLTVL.

This clone is a singleton in its sample. The chain employs TRBV20-1 and TRBJ2-1, with D hard to call. V shed 5 bases and J shed 5 bases, with 7 bases lying between them. CDR3 length: 11 amino acids. Germline lookup yields CDR1 DFQATT and CDR2 SNEGSKA (reference sequence). CDR3 nucleotide sequence: TGCAGTGCTGCCCACAACAATGAGCAGTTCTTC. Amino acids: CSAAHNNEQFF.

The chain links TRBV19 to TRBJ2-2; 11 bases match TRBD2. The CDR3 covers 14 residues. V shed 7 bases and J 7 bases; nucleotides not matched to a gene: 5. Per the germline V gene, CDR1 is LNHDA and CDR2 is SQIVND (reference sequence). The CDR3 DNA sequence: TGTGCCAGTAATAGCGGGGGGGCCGTCGGGGAGCTGTTTTTT. Translation: CASNSGGAVGELFF.

The rearrangement links TRBV9 to TRBJ1-1, with 12 bases lining up with TRBD1. V was clipped by 0 bases and J by 0 bases; unmatched bases: 9. Per germline, CDR1 SGDLS and CDR2 YYNGEE. CDR3 length: 19 residues. CDR3 loop: CASSVDEGTGGVVNTEAFF. The CDR3 DNA reads TGTGCCAGCAGCGTAGATGAGGGGACAGGGGGCGTCGTGAACACTGAAGCTTTCTTT.

The chain is built from TRBV6-6 and TRBJ2-1, with 7 positions matching TRBD2. In germline, CDR1 is MNHNY, CDR2 SVGAGI (reference sequence). J lost 3 bases, V lost 10 bases, and 6 bases had no gene match. CDR3 size: 13 residues. As DNA, the CDR3 is TGTGCCACCCATGGCGGGGGCTACAATGAGCAGTTCTTC. Translation: CATHGGGYNEQFF.

This sequence joins TRBV9 and TRBJ2-2, with 7 bases aligning to TRBD1. CDR1 is SGDLS, CDR2 YYNGEE, per germline. The CDR3 length is 16 residues. The V segment lost 4 bases and the J segment 4 bases; nucleotides outside the gene matches: 10. As DNA, the CDR3 is TGTGCCAGCAGCCCCTTAGGGGGCGCGGGCACCGGGGAGCTGTTTTTT. Its protein product is CASSPLGGAGTGELFF.

The V call is TRBV7-9, the J call TRBJ1-2, with 10 nucleotides matching TRBD1. The germline CDR1 and CDR2 sequences are SEHNR and FQNEAQ (reference sequence). The CDR3 loop spans 16 amino acids. The V segment lost 0 bases and the J segment 8 bases; nucleotides outside the gene matches: 9. CDR3: CASSLAADRGVRGYTF. CDR3 nucleotide sequence: TGTGCCAGCAGCTTAGCTGCGGACAGGGGGGTGCGGGGCTACACCTTC.

The chain is built from TRBV4-1 and TRBJ2-7; 9 nucleotides line up with TRBD1. The ends lost 4 bases at V and 3 bases at J; junction bases unmatched: 7. Germline V gene lookup returns CDR1 MGHRA and CDR2 YSYEKL. The CDR3 runs 15 residues. This chain's CDR3 is CASSPQGTGSYEQYF. CDR3 in DNA: TGCGCCAGCAGCCCCCAAGGGACAGGGAGCTACGAGCAGTACTTC.

The rearrangement joins TRBV5-1 to TRBJ1-2; no clear D. From germline, CDR1 is SGHRS and CDR2 YFSETQ. CDR3 length: 15 amino acids. The V gene lost 4 bases and the J gene lost 3 bases, with 16 bases spanning the gap. The CDR3 loop is CASSPRGSVDYGYTF. The DNA of the CDR3 is TGCGCCAGCAGCCCAAGAGGGTCGGTTGACTATGGCTACACCTTC. The variable domain in full, completed from reference TRBV5-1 and TRBJ1-2, reads KAGVTQTPRYLIKTRGQQVTLSCSPISGHRSVSWYQQTPGQGLQFLFEYFSETQRNKGNFPGRFSGRQFSNSRSEMNVSTLELGDSALYLCASSPRGSVDYGYTFGSGTRLTVV.

The rearrangement links TRBV14 to TRBJ2-7, with 7 nucleotides matching TRBD2. The length of the CDR3 is 13 residues. Germline V gene lookup returns CDR1 SGHDN and CDR2 FVKESK. With V trimmed by 1 base and J by 5 bases, 2 bases remained unmatched. As DNA, the CDR3 is TGTGCCAGCAGCCAAGGGACTAGTAACGAGCAGTACTTC. Translated: CASSQGTSNEQYF.

The chain has TRBV21-1 and TRBJ2-4; the table's D call, TRBD1, has no DNA check behind it. TRBV21-1 is annotated as a pseudogene. The CDR3 is 14 residues long. The CDR3 protein is CASTDRGQRNIQYF. CDR3 coding DNA: TGTGCCAGCACCGACAGGGGGCAGAGAAACATTCAGTACTTC.

The rearrangement links TRBV4-2 to TRBJ2-1, with a tentative D call TRBD1 (6 bases). The CDR3 loop spans 14 amino acids. The germline V gene has CDR1 LGHNA and CDR2 YNFKEQ. V gave up 4 bases and J gave up 9 bases, with 16 bases separating them. Written as DNA, the CDR3 is TGTGCCAGCAGCCTGTACAGGGACATATCTGAGCAGTTCTTC. Protein: CASSLYRDISEQFF.

The chain has TRBV28 and TRBJ2-3; D is perhaps TRBD1 (6 bases). The CDR3 is 16 amino acids. The V end lost 3 bases, the J end lost 7 bases, and 20 bases lay between the germline ends. Germline assignment: CDR1 MDHEN and CDR2 SYDVKM. The CDR3 DNA sequence: TGTGCCAGCAGTTTCTCGGACAGTCCTCGGCAGAATACGCAGTATTTT. It yields the protein CASSFSDSPRQNTQYF.

This chain joins TRBV5-4 and TRBJ2-1; 7 nucleotides agree with TRBD2. Germline CDR1 SGHNT, CDR2 YYREEE (reference sequence). This CDR3 spans 13 amino acids. The trim removed 1 base at V and 6 bases at J, leaving 1 base unmatched. CDR3 residues: CASSLLAGNEQFF. CDR3 bases: TGTGCCAGCAGCTTGTTAGCGGGCAATGAGCAGTTCTTC.

The J gene is TRBJ1-5, the V gene TRBV18; maybe TRBD1 (6 bases). V shed 4 bases and J shed 7 bases, with 14 bases lying between them. CDR3 length: 14 amino acids. Germline V gene lookup returns CDR1 KGHSH and CDR2 LQKENI. The CDR3 here is CASSLEQGTQPQHF. The CDR3, as DNA: TGTGCCAGCTCACTTGAACAGGGAACCCAGCCCCAGCATTTT.

This clone was counted between two and nine times. The chain combines TRBV9 with TRBJ2-5; D might be TRBD2 (6 bases). V was shortened by 3 bases and J by 6 bases, with 12 bases between the two germline ends. Germline assignment: CDR1 SGDLS and CDR2 YYNGEE. The CDR3 is 13 residues long. The CDR3, as DNA: TGTGCCAGCAGCGCGTCTCTAGCGCAGACCCAGTACTTC. Its protein product is CASSASLAQTQYF.

The chain employs TRBV5-6 and TRBJ1-3; 8 positions agree with TRBD1. V shed 5 bases, J shed 0 bases, and the junction held 4 bases outside the gene matches. The germline V gene encodes CDR1 SGHDT and CDR2 YYEEEE. This CDR3 is built from 15 residues. The CDR3 reads CASRPTGGSGNTIYF. CDR3 nucleotide sequence: TGTGCCAGCAGGCCTACAGGGGGCTCTGGAAACACCATATATTTT.

The chain employs TRBV9 and TRBJ2-7, with 8 bases that match TRBD1. CDR1 SGDLS and CDR2 YYNGEE come from the germline V gene. The CDR3 runs to 14 residues. Losses at the gene ends were 5 bases for V and 7 bases for J; bases not matched to a gene: 11. The CDR3 DNA reads TGTGCCAGCAGGTCCCGGACAGGGCAGCGGGAGCAGTACTTC. Translation: CASRSRTGQREQYF.

The chain uses TRBV5-4 and TRBJ1-1; 9 positions match TRBD1. The CDR3 contains 15 residues. Trimming took 4 bases from V and 2 from J; bases not matched to a gene: 6. Germline V gene data show CDR1 as SGHNT and CDR2 as YYREEE (reference sequence). The CDR3 region is CASSMGQGLNTEAFF. CDR3 nucleotide sequence: TGTGCCAGCAGCATGGGACAGGGACTTAACACTGAAGCTTTCTTT. Full variable domain (missing parts from reference TRBV5-4 and TRBJ1-1): ETGVTQSPTHLIKTRGQQVTLRCSSQSGHNTVSWYQQALGQGPQFIFQYYREEENGRGNFPPRFSGLQFPNYSSELNVNALELDDSALYLCASSMGQGLNTEAFFGQGTRLTVV.

The chain joins TRBV5-1 to TRBJ2-7, with 7 bases lining up with TRBD2. The CDR3 extends over 14 amino acids. Germline trimming cut 4 bases from V and 1 base from J; bases unmatched to any gene: 5. Germline V gene sequence: CDR1 SGHRS, CDR2 YFSETQ. CDR3 nucleotide sequence: TGCGCCAGCAGCCCGGAGGGACTATCCTACGAGCAGTACTTC. Translated, it gives CASSPEGLSYEQYF.

The chain uses TRBV7-2 and TRBJ1-5; D is perhaps TRBD1 (5 bases). This CDR3 is built from 15 residues. Trimming left V 1 base short and J 1 base short, with 8 bases between. In germline, CDR1 is SGHTA, CDR2 FQGNSA. The CDR3 reads CASSLVGGSNQPQHF. The CDR3 coding sequence is TGTGCCAGCAGCTTAGTCGGGGGGAGCAATCAGCCCCAGCATTTT.

The rearrangement joins TRBV5-6 to TRBJ1-1, with 7 bases matching TRBD1. This CDR3 is built from 14 residues. Germline V gene data show CDR1 as SGHDT and CDR2 as YYEEEE. Trimming cost V 0 bases and J 4 bases; bases outside gene matches: 3. The CDR3 nucleotides read TGTGCCAGCAGCTTGGGCAGGGGGGTCACTGAAGCTTTCTTT. Translating it yields CASSLGRGVTEAFF.